This T cell receptor (beta chain) was captured in a study of radiation and T cells in renal cell carcinoma. Clones were sequenced by immunoSEQ multiplex PCR, and TCRdb holds only the in-frame ones, with some missing. The sample carries roughly 58,000 clones, over 65% recorded once. The time point: blood 4 weeks post-SBRT, at nephrectomy. Noted treatment: 15 Gy SBRT to primary tumor, nephrectomy 4 weeks later. V was clipped by 9 bases and J by 1 base; unmatched bases: 17. CDR1 is LNHDA, CDR2 SQIVND, per germline (reference sequence). CDR3 length: 17 amino acids. This clone was seen only a few times. What it binds is unknown. Study-level results: No pretreatment tumor biopsies were available for baseline clonotypes. Top tumor clonotypes rose in blood 2 weeks post-radiation, then contracted.

This TCR was sampled from a man aged 55 to 70 with renal cell carcinoma. The sequenced sample was blood, obtained from a patient whose treatment included radiotherapy and nephrectomy. The chain recombines TRBV19 with TRBJ1-1; 7 bases match TRBD1. In nucleotides, the CDR3 is TGTGCCAGCTCATCAGGAGGGGTTGGGACAGCGAACACTGAAGCTTTCTTT. Translated: CASSSGGVGTANTEAFF.